Listed below are T cell receptor beta chains from one sample, sequenced in a study of T cell changes during pregnancy in multiple sclerosis. Libraries were prepared by immunoSEQ multiplex PCR; TCRdb keeps only in-frame clonotypes and omits some of them. The repertoire holds about 110,000 clones, with approximately 89% as singletons. The sequencing used peripheral blood, collected after pregnancy. Receptors originate from a female donor with multiple sclerosis, enrolled in a pregnancy study. Each CDR3 is given with its conserved first and last residue.

V,length,CDR3
TRBV2,15,CASSEDRGEGQPQHF
TRBV18,15,CASSYQGADNEKLFF
TRBV9,18,CASSVAGQDTSNTGELFF
TRBV6-1,14,CASSQTHGVGEQYF
TRBV7-8,18,CASSPSRGVDSRNEKLFF
TRBV13,11,CASSPSVEQYF
TRBV5-4,15,CASSLGQGKMEKLFF
TRBV6-4,15,CASSDLRGWGQPQHF
TRBV19,15,CASSILAGRSETQYF
TRBV7-8,16,CASTNSRRVNTGELFF
TRBV4-1,13,CASRASSGNTIYF
TRBV27,15,CASSKGTGWADTQYF
TRBV27,14,CASSLIGAFHTQYF
TRBV2,14,CASRERSSGNTIYF
TRBV7-6,14,CASSPDAGTAGLFF
TRBV4-1,12,CASSQGLNEQFF
TRBV7-9,14,CASRQTSSYNEQFF
TRBV7-6,15,CASSLAGGDSYEQYF
TRBV6-4,16,CASSYTRQGPYNEQFF
TRBV5-8,14,CASSFMEGNTEAFF
TRBV18,14,CASSPPDNNSPLHF
TRBV10-3,13,CAISGGYAYEQYF
TRBV6-1,15,CASRVDRGDATEAFF
TRBV7-3,15,CASSLSSGGAAEQYF
TRBV7-9,12,CASSRNLEEQFF
TRBV6-1,15,CASSESPRVNSPLHF
TRBV5-6,14,CASSLGGGGYIQYF
TRBV13,12,CASSRAQETQYF
TRBV6-6,14,CASRRISNVHEQFF
TRBV7-6,16,CASSLGFFSSKETQYF
TRBV19,13,CASSISGDTEAFF
TRBV7-9,16,CASSLAEGAYNQPQHF
TRBV6-4,15,CASSKTSGGNNEQFF
TRBV11-3,13,CASSLSTRETQYF
TRBV20-1,11,CSARGTYEQYF
TRBV21-1,15,CASSSTGMGAYEQYF
TRBV7-8,13,CASSTGQSYGYTF